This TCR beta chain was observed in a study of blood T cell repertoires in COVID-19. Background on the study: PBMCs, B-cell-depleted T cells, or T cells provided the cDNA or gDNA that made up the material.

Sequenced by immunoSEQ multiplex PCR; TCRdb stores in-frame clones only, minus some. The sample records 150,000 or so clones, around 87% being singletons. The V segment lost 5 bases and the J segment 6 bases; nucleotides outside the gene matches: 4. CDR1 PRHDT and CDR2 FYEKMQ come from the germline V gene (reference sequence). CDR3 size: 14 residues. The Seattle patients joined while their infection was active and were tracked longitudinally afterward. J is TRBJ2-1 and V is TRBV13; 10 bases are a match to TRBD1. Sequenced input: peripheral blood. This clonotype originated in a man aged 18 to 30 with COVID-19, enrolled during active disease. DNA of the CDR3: TGTGCCAGCAGCCCCGGACAGGGGGGCAATGAGCAGTTCTTC. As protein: CASSPGQGGNEQFF. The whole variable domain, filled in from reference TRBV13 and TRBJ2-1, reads AAGVIQSPRHLIKEKRETATLKCYPIPRHDTVYWYQQGPGQDPQFLISFYEKMQSDKGSIPDRFSAQQFSDYHSELNMSSLELGDSALYFCASSPGQGGNEQFFGPGTRLTVL.